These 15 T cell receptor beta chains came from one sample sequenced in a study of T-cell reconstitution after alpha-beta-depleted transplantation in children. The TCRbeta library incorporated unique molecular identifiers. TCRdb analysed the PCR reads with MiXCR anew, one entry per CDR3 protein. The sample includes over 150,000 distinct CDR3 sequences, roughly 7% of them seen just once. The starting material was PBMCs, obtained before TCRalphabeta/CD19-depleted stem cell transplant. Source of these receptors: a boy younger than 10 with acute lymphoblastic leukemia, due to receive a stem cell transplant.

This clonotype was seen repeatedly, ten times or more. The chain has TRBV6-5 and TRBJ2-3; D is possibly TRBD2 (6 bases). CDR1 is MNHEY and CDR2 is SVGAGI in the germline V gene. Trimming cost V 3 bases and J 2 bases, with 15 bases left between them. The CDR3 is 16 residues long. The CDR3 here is CASSYFSLAFTDTQYF. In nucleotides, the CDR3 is TGTGCCAGCAGTTATTTCAGTCTAGCGTTCACAGATACGCAGTATTTT.

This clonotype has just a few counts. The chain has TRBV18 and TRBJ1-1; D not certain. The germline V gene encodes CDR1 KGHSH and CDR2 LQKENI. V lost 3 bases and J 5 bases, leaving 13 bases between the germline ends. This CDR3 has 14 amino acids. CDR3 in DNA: TGTGCCAGCTCACCGAGACCGAGGGAAACTGAAGCTTTCTTT. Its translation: CASSPRPRETEAFF. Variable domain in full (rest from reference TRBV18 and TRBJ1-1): NAGVMQNPRHLVRRRGQEARLRCSPMKGHSHVYWYRQLPEEGLKFMVYLQKENIIDESGMPKERFSAEFPKEGPSILRIQQVVRGDSAAYFCASSPRPRETEAFFGQGTRLTVV.

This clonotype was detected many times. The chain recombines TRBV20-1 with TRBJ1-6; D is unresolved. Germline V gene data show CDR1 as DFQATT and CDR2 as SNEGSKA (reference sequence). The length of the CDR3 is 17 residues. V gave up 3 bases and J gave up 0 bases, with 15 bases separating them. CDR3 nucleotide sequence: TGCAGTGCTAGTTCCGAAACACGGAGCTCCTATAATTCACCCCTCCACTTT. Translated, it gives CSASSETRSSYNSPLHF.

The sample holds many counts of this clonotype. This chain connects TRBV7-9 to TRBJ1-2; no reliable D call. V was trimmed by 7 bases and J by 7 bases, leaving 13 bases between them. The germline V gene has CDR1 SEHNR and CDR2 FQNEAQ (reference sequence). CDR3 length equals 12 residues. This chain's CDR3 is CASKPGAGGYTF. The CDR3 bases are TGTGCCAGCAAACCGGGCGCGGGTGGCTACACCTTC.

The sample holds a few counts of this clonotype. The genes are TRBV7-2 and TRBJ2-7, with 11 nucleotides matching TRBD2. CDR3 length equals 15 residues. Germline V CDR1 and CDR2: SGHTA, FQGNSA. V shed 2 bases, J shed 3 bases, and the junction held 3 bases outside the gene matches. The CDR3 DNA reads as TGTGCCAGCAGCTTACCGACTAGCGGGGTCTACGAGCAGTACTTC. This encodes CASSLPTSGVYEQYF. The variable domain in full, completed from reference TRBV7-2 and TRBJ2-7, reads GAGVSQSPSNKVTEKGKDVELRCDPISGHTALYWYRQSLGQGLEFLIYFQGNSAPDKSGLPSDRFSAERTGGSVSTLTIQRTQQEDSAVYLCASSLPTSGVYEQYFGPGTRLTVT.

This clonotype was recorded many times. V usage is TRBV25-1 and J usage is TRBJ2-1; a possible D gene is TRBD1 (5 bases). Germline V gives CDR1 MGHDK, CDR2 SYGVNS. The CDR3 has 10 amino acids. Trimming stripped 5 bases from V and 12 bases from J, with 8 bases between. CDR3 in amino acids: CASSHQGQFF. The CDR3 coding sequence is TGTGCCAGCAGTCACCAGGGGCAGTTCTTC.

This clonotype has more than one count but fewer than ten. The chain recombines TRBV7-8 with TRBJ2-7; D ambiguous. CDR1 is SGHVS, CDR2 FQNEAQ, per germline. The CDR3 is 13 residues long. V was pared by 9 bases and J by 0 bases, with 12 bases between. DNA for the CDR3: TGTGCCAGTATTGGGGTGACCTCCTACGAGCAGTACTTC. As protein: CASIGVTSYEQYF.

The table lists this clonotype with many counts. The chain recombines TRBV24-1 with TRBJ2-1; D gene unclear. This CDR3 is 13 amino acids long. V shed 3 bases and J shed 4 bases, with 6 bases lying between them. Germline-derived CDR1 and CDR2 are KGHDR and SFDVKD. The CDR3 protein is CATSDTSYNEQFF. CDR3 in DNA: TGTGCCACCAGTGATACCTCTTACAATGAGCAGTTCTTC.

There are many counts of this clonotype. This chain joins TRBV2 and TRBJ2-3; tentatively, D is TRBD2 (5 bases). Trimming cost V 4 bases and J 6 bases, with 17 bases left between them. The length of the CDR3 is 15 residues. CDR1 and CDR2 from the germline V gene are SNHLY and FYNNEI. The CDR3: CASSGEYRSGDTQYF. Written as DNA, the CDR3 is TGTGCCAGCAGTGGGGAGTACCGGTCGGGTGATACGCAGTATTTT.

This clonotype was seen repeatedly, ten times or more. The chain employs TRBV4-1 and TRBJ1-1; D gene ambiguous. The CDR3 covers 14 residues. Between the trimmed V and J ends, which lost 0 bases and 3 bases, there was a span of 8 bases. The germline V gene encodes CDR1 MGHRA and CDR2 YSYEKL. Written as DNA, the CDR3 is TGCGCCAGCAGCCAAGAGAGGAGGCACACTGAAGCTTTCTTT. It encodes CASSQERRHTEAFF.

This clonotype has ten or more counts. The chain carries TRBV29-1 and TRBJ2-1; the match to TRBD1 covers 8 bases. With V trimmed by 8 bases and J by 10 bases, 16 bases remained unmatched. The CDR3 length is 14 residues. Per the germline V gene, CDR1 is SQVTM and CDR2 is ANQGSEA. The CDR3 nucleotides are TGCAGCTTCCTACGTGTTCAGGGGGCTCGGGAGCAGTTCTTC. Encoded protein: CSFLRVQGAREQFF.

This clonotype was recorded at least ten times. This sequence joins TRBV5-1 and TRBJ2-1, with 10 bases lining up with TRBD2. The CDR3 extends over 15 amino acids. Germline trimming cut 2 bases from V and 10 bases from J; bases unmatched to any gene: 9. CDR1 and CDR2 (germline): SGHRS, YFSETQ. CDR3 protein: CASSFSGGLLGEQFF. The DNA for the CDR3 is TGCGCCAGCAGCTTTAGCGGGGGGCTTTTGGGAGAGCAGTTCTTC.

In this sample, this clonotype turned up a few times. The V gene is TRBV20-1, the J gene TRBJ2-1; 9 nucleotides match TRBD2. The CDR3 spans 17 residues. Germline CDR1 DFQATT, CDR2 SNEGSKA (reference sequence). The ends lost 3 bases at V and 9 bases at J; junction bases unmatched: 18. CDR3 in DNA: TGCAGTGCTAGTCTACTAGGGAGGGCTAGCGGGATAGCTGAGCAGTTCTTC. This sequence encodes CSASLLGRASGIAEQFF.

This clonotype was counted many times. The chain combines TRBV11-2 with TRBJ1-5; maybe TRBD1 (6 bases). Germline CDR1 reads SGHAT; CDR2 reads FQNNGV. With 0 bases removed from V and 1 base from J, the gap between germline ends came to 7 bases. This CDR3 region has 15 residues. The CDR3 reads CASSLDGQSNQPQHF. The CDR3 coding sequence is TGTGCCAGCAGCTTAGATGGACAGAGCAATCAGCCCCAGCATTTT.

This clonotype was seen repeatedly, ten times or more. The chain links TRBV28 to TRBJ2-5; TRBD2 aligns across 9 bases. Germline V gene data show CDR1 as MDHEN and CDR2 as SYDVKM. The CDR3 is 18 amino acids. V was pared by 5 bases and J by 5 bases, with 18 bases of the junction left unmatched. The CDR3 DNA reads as TGTGCCAGCAGTCGCGGGGAGGGGAGCGGGAGGCTGGGGGAGACCCAGTACTTC. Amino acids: CASSRGEGSGRLGETQYF.